The entry below gives a single TCR beta chain sequence along with its context. This entry comes from a study of cytotoxic CD8 clonotypes in ibrutinib-treated CLL. Profiled with immunoSEQ multiplex PCR; TCRdb holds only in-frame clones, not every one. The data show 150,000 to 200,000 clones, roughly 77% seen once. Sequenced here: PBMCs, sampled after 12 months of ibrutinib treatment. This sequence was found in a human donor with chronic lymphocytic leukemia.

CDR3 in DNA: TGCGCCAGCAGCCAATCGTCCGGCTATGGCTACACCTTC. Amino acid sequence: CASSQSSGYGYTF. The chain carries TRBV4-1 and TRBJ1-2; D uncertain. V lost 2 bases, J lost 4 bases, and 8 bases lay in between. The CDR3 is 13 amino acids. Germline loops: CDR1 MGHRA, CDR2 YSYEKL.